The clone carrying this T cell receptor (beta chain) was observed a single time. Germline trimming cut 5 bases from V and 3 bases from J; bases unmatched to any gene: 3. The CDR3 has 14 amino acids. Germline values: CDR1 LNHDA, CDR2 SQIVND (reference sequence). The data stem from a study of blood T cell repertoires in COVID-19. In the study overall: COVID-19 samples, acute and convalescent, were from the United States, Italy and Spain.

Generated by immunoSEQ multiplex PCR, the TCRdb table keeps only in-frame clones and is missing some. The table includes about 160,000 clones, around 85% detected once. The source material was peripheral blood. This chain joins TRBV19 and TRBJ1-1; 10 bases map to TRBD1. This receptor was taken from a human donor with acute or convalescent COVID-19. The donor label of this sample is uncertain. CDR3 region: CASSLDRGYTEAFF. DNA for the CDR3: TGTGCCAGTAGTTTGGACAGGGGGTACACTGAAGCTTTCTTT.